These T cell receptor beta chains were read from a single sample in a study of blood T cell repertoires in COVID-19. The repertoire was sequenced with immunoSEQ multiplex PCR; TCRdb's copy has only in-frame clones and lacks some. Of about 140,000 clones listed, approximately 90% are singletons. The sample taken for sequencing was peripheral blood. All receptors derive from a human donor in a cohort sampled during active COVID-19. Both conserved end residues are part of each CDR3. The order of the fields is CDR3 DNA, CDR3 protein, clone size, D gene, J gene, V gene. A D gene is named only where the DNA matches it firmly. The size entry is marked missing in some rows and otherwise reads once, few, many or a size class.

TGTGCCAGCAGCGACTACGGGACTAGCGGGGTTTTGACCGGGGAGCTGTTTTTT CASSDYGTSGVLTGELFF . TRBD2 TRBJ2-2 TRBV7-9
TGTGCCAGCAGCCCCGGGATCTCCTACGAGCAGTACTTC CASSPGISYEQYF once . TRBJ2-7 TRBV5-4
TGTGCCAGCTCACATGGGGACACGACCTCTGGAAACACCATATATTTT CASSHGDTTSGNTIYF . . TRBJ1-3 TRBV18
TGTGCCAGCAGTTCCACAGGAGGGCAGGATTCACCCCTCCACTTT CASSSTGGQDSPLHF . . TRBJ1-6 TRBV6-5
TGTGCCAGCAGGGCCCAGGGGCGCGAGCAGTACTTC CASRAQGREQYF . . TRBJ2-7 TRBV28
TGTGCCAGTAGTTTTGGTAGCGGGATGGACGAGCAGTTCTTC CASSFGSGMDEQFF . TRBD2 TRBJ2-1 TRBV19
TGCGCCAGCAGTCTTTCGGACTATGCCTACAATGAGCAGTTCTTC CASSLSDYAYNEQFF . . TRBJ2-1 TRBV5-1
TGTGCCAGCAGCTTAGGGCGGGCTAGCGGGTACGAGCAGTACTTC CASSLGRASGYEQYF . TRBD2 TRBJ2-7 TRBV11-2
TGTGCCAGCCCATATAATTCACCCCTCCACTTT CASPYNSPLHF . . TRBJ1-6 TRBV2
TGTGCCAGCAGTTACTCGACAGCCCGATATGAAGCTTTCTTT CASSYSTARYEAFF few . TRBJ1-1 TRBV6-5
TGTGCCAGCAGCCACTCGGGGGGGGGAGAGCAGTTCTTC CASSHSGGGEQFF . TRBD2 TRBJ2-1 TRBV12-3/TRBV12-4
TGTGCCAGCAGTTTACAGGCGAACTATGGCTACACCTTC CASSLQANYGYTF few . TRBJ1-2 TRBV12-3/TRBV12-4
TGTGCCAGTGGGGCAGGTACATACGAGCAGTACTTC CASGAGTYEQYF . . TRBJ2-7 TRBV19
TGTGCCAGCACTCCCCTCTACCCGAACACTGAAGCTTTCTTT CASTPLYPNTEAFF . . TRBJ1-1 TRBV27
TGTGCCAGCAGCTTCAGGGGAGCGGTCTCCTACGAGCAGTACTTC CASSFRGAVSYEQYF . . TRBJ2-7 TRBV7-8
TGTGCCAGCAGCTCCACCAGAAGTTACTCTGGGGCCAACGTCCTGACTTTC CASSSTRSYSGANVLTF . . TRBJ2-6 TRBV11-3
TGCAGCGTTACGGACAGGGGAACTGAAGCTTTCTTT CSVTDRGTEAFF . TRBD1 TRBJ1-1 TRBV29-1
TGTGCCAGCAGTTTGTTACTGGAGACCCAGTACTTC CASSLLLETQYF . . TRBJ2-5 TRBV12-3/TRBV12-4
TGTGCCAGCAGCTTAGCGGGGCAGGGTTTTGCCTATGGCTACACCTTC CASSLAGQGFAYGYTF few . TRBJ1-2 TRBV7-9
TGTGCCAGCAGTGTTCGACAGATAGTCTATAATTCACCCCTCCACTTT CASSVRQIVYNSPLHF . . TRBJ1-6 TRBV6-1
TGCGCCAGCAGCCAATTACCGGGACTAGCGGCCGACTACGAGCAGTACTTC CASSQLPGLAADYEQYF . TRBD2 TRBJ2-7 TRBV4-1
TGTGCCAGCAGCTTAGAGGGACTAGCGGGGTACAATGAGCAGTTCTTC CASSLEGLAGYNEQFF . TRBD2 TRBJ2-1 TRBV13
TGCGCCAGCAGCTTGGACACATCGAACACCGGGGAGCTGTTTTTT CASSLDTSNTGELFF few . TRBJ2-2 TRBV5-1
TGTGCCAGCAGCGGAGACGCAGGGGTCAGCACAGATACGCAGTATTTT CASSGDAGVSTDTQYF . . TRBJ2-3 TRBV13